In this sample, the clone carrying this TCR beta chain turned up many times. V shed 5 bases and J 2 bases; nucleotides not matched to a gene: 8. The CDR3 contains 16 residues. Looked up from germline, CDR1 is GTSNPN and CDR2 is SVGIG (reference sequence). Ophthalmopathy patients showed a Clinical Activity Score of at least 3, NOSPECS grade of at least 4 and duration under 3 months. The sample originates from a study of T cells in Graves' hyperthyroidism and ophthalmopathy. Amplification of TCR beta CDR3 regions was performed using RNA transcripts as template. The HTBI primer set drove a first-round RT-PCR of the TCR CDR3. MiXCR was run by TCRdb on the multiplex PCR reads, yielding one entry per CDR3 protein. The table includes 640,000 or so distinct CDR3 sequences, 13% to 15% detected once.

The chain is built from TRBV30 and TRBJ2-6; the match to TRBD1 covers 8 bases. Sequenced input: blood. The sequence was collected from a woman aged 18-29 years with Graves' ophthalmopathy. The CDR3 protein is CAWGGRGRTGANVLTF. CDR3 sequence (DNA): TGTGCCTGGGGGGGCAGGGGGCGGACTGGGGCCAACGTCCTGACTTTC.